This T cell receptor (beta chain) came from a study of early T cells in non-severe SARS-CoV-2 infection. This clonotype has ten or more counts. With 6 bases removed from V and 5 bases from J, the gap between germline ends came to 10 bases. This CDR3 is 12 amino acids long. Per the germline V gene, CDR1 is MNHEY and CDR2 is SVGEGT. TCRdb reanalysed the 5' RACE reads using MiXCR and keeps one entry per CDR3 protein. Among more than 65,000 distinct CDR3 sequences, approximately 13% were seen once, and the ten largest hold around 1.3%. The chain recombines TRBV6-2 or TRBV6-3 with TRBJ1-1; no clear D gene. This clonotype originated in an adult who was a healthcare worker with PCR-confirmed SARS-CoV-2 infection or an uninfected control (not recorded which). What was sequenced was whole blood. The CDR3 reads CASSSWGTEAFF. The CDR3 DNA reads TGTGCCAGCAGCTCTTGGGGAACTGAAGCTTTCTTT.